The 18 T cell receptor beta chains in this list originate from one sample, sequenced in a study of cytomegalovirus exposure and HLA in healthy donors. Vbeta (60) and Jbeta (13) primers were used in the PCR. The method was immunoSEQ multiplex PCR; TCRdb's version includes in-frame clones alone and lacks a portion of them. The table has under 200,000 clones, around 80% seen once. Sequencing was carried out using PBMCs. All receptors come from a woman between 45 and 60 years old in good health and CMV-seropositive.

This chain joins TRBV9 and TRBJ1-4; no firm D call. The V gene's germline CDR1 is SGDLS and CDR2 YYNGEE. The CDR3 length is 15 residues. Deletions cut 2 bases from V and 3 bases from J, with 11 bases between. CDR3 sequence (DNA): TGTGCCAGCAGCGTGGCAGGAACCCCTAATGAAAAACTGTTTTTT. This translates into CASSVAGTPNEKLFF. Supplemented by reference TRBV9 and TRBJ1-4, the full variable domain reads DSGVTQTPKHLITATGQRVTLRCSPRSGDLSVYWYQQSLDQGLQFLIQYYNGEERAKGNILERFSAQQFPDLHSELNLSSLELGDSALYFCASSVAGTPNEKLFFGSGTQLSVL.

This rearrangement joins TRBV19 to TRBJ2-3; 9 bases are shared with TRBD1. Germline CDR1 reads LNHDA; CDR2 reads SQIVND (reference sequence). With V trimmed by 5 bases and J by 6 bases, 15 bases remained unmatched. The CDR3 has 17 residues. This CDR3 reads CASSPTSGTGTRDTQYF. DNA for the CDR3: TGTGCCAGTAGTCCCACCTCCGGGACAGGGACCAGGGATACGCAGTATTTT. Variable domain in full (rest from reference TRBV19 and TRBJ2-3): DGGITQSPKYLFRKEGQNVTLSCEQNLNHDAMYWYRQDPGQGLRLIYYSQIVNDFQKGDIAEGYSVSREKKESFPLTVTSAQKNPTAFYLCASSPTSGTGTRDTQYFGPGTRLTVL.

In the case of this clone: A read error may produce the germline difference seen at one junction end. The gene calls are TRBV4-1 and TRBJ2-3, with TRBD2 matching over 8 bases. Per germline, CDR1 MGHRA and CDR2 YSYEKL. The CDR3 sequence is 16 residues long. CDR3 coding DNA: TGTGCCAGCAGCCTTGGGGATAGCGGGGACACAGATACGCAGTATTTT. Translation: CASSLGDSGDTDTQYF.

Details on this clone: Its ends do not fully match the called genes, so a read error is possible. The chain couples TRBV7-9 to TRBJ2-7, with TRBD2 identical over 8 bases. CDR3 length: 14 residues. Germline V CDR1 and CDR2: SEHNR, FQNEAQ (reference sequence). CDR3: CSSSFRASGYEQYF. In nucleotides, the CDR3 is TGTTCCAGCAGCTTCAGGGCTAGCGGGTACGAGCAGTACTTC.

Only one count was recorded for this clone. The CDR3 is CASSFMFTDTQYF. CDR3 bases: TGTGCCAGCAGCTTTATGTTCACAGATACGCAGTATTTT. This chain joins TRBV11-2 and TRBJ2-3; no clear D. The CDR3 has 13 residues. V gave up 3 bases and J gave up 2 bases, with 6 bases separating them. CDR1 is SGHAT and CDR2 is FQNNGV in the germline V gene.

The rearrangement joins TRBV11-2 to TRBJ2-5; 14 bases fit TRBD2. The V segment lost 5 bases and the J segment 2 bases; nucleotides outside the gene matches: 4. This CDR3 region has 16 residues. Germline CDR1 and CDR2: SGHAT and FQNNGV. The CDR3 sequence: CASSKTSGRAQETQYF. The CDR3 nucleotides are TGTGCCAGCAGCAAGACTAGCGGGAGGGCGCAAGAGACCCAGTACTTC.

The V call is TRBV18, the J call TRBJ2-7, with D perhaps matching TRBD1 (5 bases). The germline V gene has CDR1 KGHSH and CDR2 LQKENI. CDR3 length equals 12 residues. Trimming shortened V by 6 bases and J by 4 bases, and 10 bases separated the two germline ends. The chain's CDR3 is CASSDSVYEQYF. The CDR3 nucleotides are TGTGCCAGCTCTGACAGTGTGTACGAGCAGTACTTC.

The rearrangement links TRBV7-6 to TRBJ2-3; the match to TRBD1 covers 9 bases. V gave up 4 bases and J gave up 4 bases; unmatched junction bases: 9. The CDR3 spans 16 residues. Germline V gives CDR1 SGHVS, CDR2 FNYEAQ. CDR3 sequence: CASSSPGTGTSDTQYF. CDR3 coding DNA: TGTGCCAGCAGCTCCCCCGGGACAGGGACCTCAGATACGCAGTATTTT.

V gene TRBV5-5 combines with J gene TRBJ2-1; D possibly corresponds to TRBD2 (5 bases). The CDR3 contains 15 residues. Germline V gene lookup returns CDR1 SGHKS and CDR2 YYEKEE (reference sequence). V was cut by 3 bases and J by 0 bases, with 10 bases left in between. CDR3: CASSSLGSSYNEQFF. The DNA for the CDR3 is TGTGCCAGCAGCTCACTAGGGAGCTCCTACAATGAGCAGTTCTTC.

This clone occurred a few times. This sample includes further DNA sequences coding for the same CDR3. CDR3 sequence: CASSQETSGSYEQYF. CDR3 bases: TGTGCCAGCAGCCAAGAAACTAGCGGGAGTTACGAGCAGTACTTC. The gene calls are TRBV4-2 and TRBJ2-7; TRBD2 aligns across 11 bases. The J segment lost 4 bases and the V segment lost 0 bases, leaving 2 bases of the junction unmatched. The V gene's germline CDR1 is LGHNA and CDR2 YNFKEQ. The CDR3 has 15 amino acids.

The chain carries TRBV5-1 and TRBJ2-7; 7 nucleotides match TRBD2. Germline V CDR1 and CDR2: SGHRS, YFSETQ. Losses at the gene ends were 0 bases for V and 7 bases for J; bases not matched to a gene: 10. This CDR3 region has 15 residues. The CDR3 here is CASSLGFPGGDEQYF. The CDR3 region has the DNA TGCGCCAGCAGCTTGGGTTTCCCGGGGGGTGATGAGCAGTACTTC.

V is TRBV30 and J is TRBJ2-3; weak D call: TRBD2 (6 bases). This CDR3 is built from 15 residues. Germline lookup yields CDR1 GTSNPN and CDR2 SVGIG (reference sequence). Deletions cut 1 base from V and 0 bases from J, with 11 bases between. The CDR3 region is CAWSGRGWSTDTQYF. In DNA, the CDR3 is TGTGCCTGGAGTGGACGGGGGTGGAGCACAGATACGCAGTATTTT.

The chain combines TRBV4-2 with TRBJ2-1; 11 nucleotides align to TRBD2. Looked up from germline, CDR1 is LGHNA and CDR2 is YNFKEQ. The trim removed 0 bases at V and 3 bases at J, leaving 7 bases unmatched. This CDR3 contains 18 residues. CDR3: CASSQDLVAGGLYNEQFF. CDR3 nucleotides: TGTGCCAGCAGCCAAGATCTGGTAGCGGGAGGGCTCTACAATGAGCAGTTCTTC.

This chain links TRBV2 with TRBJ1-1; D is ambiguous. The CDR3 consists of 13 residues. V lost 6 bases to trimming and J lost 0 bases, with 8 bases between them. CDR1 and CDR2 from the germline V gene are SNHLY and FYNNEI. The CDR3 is CASRRVMNTEAFF. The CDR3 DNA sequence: TGTGCCAGCAGGAGGGTGATGAACACTGAAGCTTTCTTT.

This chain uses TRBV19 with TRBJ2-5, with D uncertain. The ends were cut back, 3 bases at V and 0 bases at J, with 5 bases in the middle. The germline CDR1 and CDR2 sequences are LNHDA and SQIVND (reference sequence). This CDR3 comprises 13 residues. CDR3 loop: CASSIADQETQYF. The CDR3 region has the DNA TGTGCCAGTAGTATTGCGGACCAAGAGACCCAGTACTTC.

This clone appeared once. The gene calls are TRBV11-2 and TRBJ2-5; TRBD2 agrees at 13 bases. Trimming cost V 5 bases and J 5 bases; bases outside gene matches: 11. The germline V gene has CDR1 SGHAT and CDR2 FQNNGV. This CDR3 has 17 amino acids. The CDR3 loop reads CASSRTGTSGEWETQYF. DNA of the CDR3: TGTGCCAGCAGCCGGACCGGGACTAGCGGGGAATGGGAGACCCAGTACTTC.

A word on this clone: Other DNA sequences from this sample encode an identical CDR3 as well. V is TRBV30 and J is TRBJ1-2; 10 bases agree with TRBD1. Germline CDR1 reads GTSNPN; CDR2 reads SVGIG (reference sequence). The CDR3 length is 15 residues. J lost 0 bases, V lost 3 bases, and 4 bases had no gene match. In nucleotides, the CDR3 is TGTGCCTGGAGAGGACAGGGGGGAGCTAACTATGGCTACACCTTC. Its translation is CAWRGQGGANYGYTF.

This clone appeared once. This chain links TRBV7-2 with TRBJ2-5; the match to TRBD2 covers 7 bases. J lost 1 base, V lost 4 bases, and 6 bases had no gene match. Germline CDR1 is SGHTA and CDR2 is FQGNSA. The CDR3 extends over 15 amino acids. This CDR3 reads CASSSDLAVQETQYF. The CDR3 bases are TGTGCCAGCAGCTCAGACCTAGCGGTCCAAGAGACCCAGTACTTC.